This TCR beta chain was sequenced during a study of T cell clusters in autoimmune cytopenias. Study-wide findings and caveats: Primary autoimmune cytopenia patients appeared to lack physiological T cell clusters present in healthy donors.

TRB rearrangements were amplified by touch-down multiplex PCR with mixed TRB-A/B primers. TCRdb reworked the multiplex PCR reads into one entry per CDR3 protein, no DNA. The data include just under 2,000 distinct CDR3 sequences; the top ten clones carry less than 30%. The CDR3 has 20 amino acids. Germline lookup yields CDR1 SGHAT and CDR2 FQNNGV. In terms of frequency, this clonotype is medium-sized. Its antigen remains unknown. TRB was amplified from approximately 250 ng of peripheral blood genomic DNA per sample. The chain is built from TRBV11-2 and TRBJ2-3; absent DNA, TCRdb's TRBD2 call cannot be checked. The sample consisted of peripheral blood. The receptor was isolated from a human donor with an autoimmune cytopenia or autoimmune hepatitis (not recorded which). CDR3 region: CASSRVRTSGRGGYTDTQYF.